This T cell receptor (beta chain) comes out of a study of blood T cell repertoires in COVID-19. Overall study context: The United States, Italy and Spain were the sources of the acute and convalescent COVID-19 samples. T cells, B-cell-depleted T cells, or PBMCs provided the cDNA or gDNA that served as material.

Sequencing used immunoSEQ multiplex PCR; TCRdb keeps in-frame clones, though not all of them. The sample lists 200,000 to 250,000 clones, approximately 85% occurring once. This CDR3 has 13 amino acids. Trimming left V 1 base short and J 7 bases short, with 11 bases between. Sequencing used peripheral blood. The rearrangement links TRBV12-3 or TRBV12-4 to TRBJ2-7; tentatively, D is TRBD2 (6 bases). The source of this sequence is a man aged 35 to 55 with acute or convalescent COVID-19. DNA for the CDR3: TGTGCCAGCAGTTTAGGGGGGGTGGGTGAGCAGTACTTC. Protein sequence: CASSLGGVGEQYF.